Listed below are T cell receptor beta chains from one sample, sequenced in a study of shared clonotypes between healthy human individuals. Assay: immunoSEQ multiplex PCR; the TCRdb copy retains only in-frame clones and omits some. The sample records roughly 2.5 million clones, more than 80% being singletons. Sequencing was performed on naive CD4+ T cells sorted from blood. The receptors stem from a man younger than 35 in good health. The CDR3 runs from the conserved cysteine through the conserved F or W. A D gene is named only where the DNA matches it firmly. For some rows the clone size is stated as once, few or many, or as a class when expanded; others skip it.

>TRBV6-1|-|TRBJ2-5|-
CASSTGLKETQYF
TGTGCCAGCAGTACCGGACTCAAAGAGACCCAGTACTTC
>TRBV9|-|TRBJ2-7|-
CASSVESSAGWYEQYF
TGTGCCAGCAGCGTCGAATCGTCGGCAGGGTGGTACGAGCAGTACTTC
>TRBV25-1|TRBD2|TRBJ2-1|-
CASSGTSGRNNEQFF
TGTGCCAGCAGTGGTACTAGCGGGAGGAACAATGAGCAGTTCTTC
>TRBV18|-|TRBJ2-3|-
CASSPAWESNTQYF
TGTGCCAGCTCACCGGCGTGGGAGTCGAATACGCAGTATTTT
>TRBV5-1|-|TRBJ2-2|-
CASSLLTTGNTGELFF
TGCGCCAGCAGCTTGCTGACGACAGGGAACACCGGGGAGCTGTTTTTT
>TRBV30|TRBD1|TRBJ2-5|-
CAWQADRGTGETQYF
TGTGCCTGGCAGGCTGACAGGGGGACGGGAGAGACCCAGTACTTC
>TRBV5-6|-|TRBJ2-4|-
CASSGGWIQYF
TGTGCCAGCAGCGGCGGATGGATTCAGTACTTC
>TRBV28|TRBD1|TRBJ2-7|once
CASSRMGDRGPGGQYF
TGTGCCAGCAGCCGAATGGGGGACAGGGGCCCCGGGGGGCAGTACTTC
>TRBV7-2|TRBD2|TRBJ2-7|-
CASSLQAGVPYEQYF
TGTGCCAGCAGCTTACAAGCGGGGGTTCCCTACGAGCAGTACTTC
>TRBV4-3|TRBD2|TRBJ2-7|-
CASSQDRGLVSYEQYF
TGCGCCAGCAGCCAAGATAGAGGACTAGTCTCCTACGAGCAGTACTTC
>TRBV10-3|TRBD2|TRBJ2-3|-
CAIYSGSVDTQYF
TGTGCGATCTACAGCGGGAGTGTGGATACGCAGTATTTT
>TRBV27|-|TRBJ2-5|-
CASSLSGRIQETQYF
TGTGCCAGCAGTTTATCTGGCAGAATACAAGAGACCCAGTACTTC
>TRBV10-1|-|TRBJ2-3|-
CASSTAGSDTQYF
TGCGCCAGCAGCACCGCAGGGTCAGATACGCAGTATTTT
>TRBV6-5|-|TRBJ2-3|-
CASSRGRDTQYF
TGTGCCAGCAGCAGGGGGAGGGATACGCAGTATTTT
>TRBV18|-|TRBJ1-5|-
CASSPPGAGIGNQPQHF
TGTGCCAGCTCACCACCGGGCGCGGGTATAGGCAATCAGCCCCAGCATTTT
>TRBV10-3|TRBD2|TRBJ2-2|-
CAISLAGVDNTGELFF
TGTGCCATCAGCCTAGCGGGAGTTGATAACACCGGGGAGCTGTTTTTT
>TRBV11-2|TRBD2|TRBJ2-3|once
CASSLGGLAGVGLDTQYF
TGTGCCAGCAGCTTAGGGGGACTAGCGGGAGTGGGGTTAGATACGCAGTATTTT
>TRBV5-1|-|TRBJ2-2|-
CASSLANRNTGELFF
TGCGCCAGCAGCTTGGCAAACAGAAACACCGGGGAGCTGTTTTTT
>TRBV9|-|TRBJ2-3|-
CASSVVGQSTDTQYF
TGTGCCAGCAGCGTAGTTGGACAGAGCACAGATACGCAGTATTTT
>TRBV15|TRBD2|TRBJ2-5|-
CATSRGLAEYQETQYF
TGTGCCACCAGCAGAGGACTAGCGGAGTACCAAGAGACCCAGTACTTC
>TRBV2|TRBD1|TRBJ1-1|once
CASSPGDRYTEAFF
TGTGCCAGCAGTCCCGGGGACAGATACACTGAAGCTTTCTTT
>TRBV19|-|TRBJ1-5|once
CASRPLGEGSNQPQHF
TGTGCCAGTAGACCCCTGGGGGAGGGCAGCAATCAGCCCCAGCATTTT
>TRBV30|TRBD1|TRBJ1-6|-
CAWMDRTGSPLHF
TGTGCCTGGATGGACAGGACTGGTTCACCCCTCCACTTT
>TRBV7-8|-|TRBJ1-1|-
CASSFTGSPAFF
TGTGCCAGCAGCTTCACAGGGAGCCCGGCTTTCTTT
>TRBV28|-|TRBJ1-2|-
CASSSGSREGYTF
TGTGCCAGCAGTTCCGGAAGCCGGGAGGGCTACACCTTC
>TRBV7-2|-|TRBJ2-5|-
CASSSQISQTQYF
TGTGCCAGCAGCTCCCAAATTTCCCAGACCCAGTACTTC
>TRBV9|TRBD2|TRBJ2-3|-
CASSAGLAGEADTQYF
TGTGCCAGCAGCGCCGGACTAGCGGGGGAGGCAGATACGCAGTATTTT
>TRBV7-8|TRBD1|TRBJ1-4|-
CASSPTGPNEKLFF
TGTGCCAGCAGCCCGACAGGGCCTAATGAAAAACTGTTTTTT
>TRBV5-1|-|TRBJ2-7|-
CASSLQVMSYEQYF
TGCGCCAGCAGCTTACAGGTAATGTCCTACGAGCAGTACTTC
>TRBV18|-|TRBJ2-7|once
CASSPPVAAYEQYF
TGTGCCAGCTCACCACCGGTGGCAGCCTACGAGCAGTACTTC
>TRBV6-6|TRBD2|TRBJ2-7|-
CASSSASGLYEQYF
TGTGCCAGCAGCTCAGCTAGCGGACTATACGAGCAGTACTTC
>TRBV11-2|-|TRBJ2-1|once
CASSLGGLPTNEQFF
TGTGCCAGCAGCTTAGGGGGACTGCCGACCAATGAGCAGTTCTTC
>TRBV4-3|-|TRBJ1-3|-
CASSQLATTGGNTIYF
TGCGCCAGCAGCCAACTAGCGACTACCGGGGGAAACACCATATATTTT
>TRBV18|TRBD1|TRBJ1-5|-
CASHSGGINQPQHF
TGTGCCAGCCACTCAGGGGGAATCAATCAGCCCCAGCATTTT
>TRBV18|-|TRBJ2-1|-
CASSLQGYEQFF
TGTGCCAGCTCACTGCAGGGATATGAGCAGTTCTTC
>TRBV6-5|TRBD2|TRBJ2-7|once
CASSSSSGGAWYEQYF
TGTGCCAGCAGTTCCAGCAGCGGGGGGGCTTGGTACGAGCAGTACTTC